A single sample is the source of the 16 T cell receptor beta chains below, sequenced in a study of shared clonotypes between healthy human individuals. Assay: immunoSEQ multiplex PCR; the TCRdb copy retains only in-frame clones and omits some. The sample includes about 480,000 clones, 70% to 80% of them seen just once. Sequenced sample: PBMCs. These receptors all come from a woman aged 40 to 50 in good health. Some clones in this sample may be carry-over from other donors' samples.

The chain is built from TRBV7-3 and TRBJ1-2; a weak D match, TRBD1 (5 bases). The CDR3 spans 13 residues. The ends were cut back, 9 bases at V and 5 bases at J, with 16 bases in the middle. The germline gives CDR1 SGHTA, CDR2 FQGTGA. For the CDR3, the DNA is TGTGCCAGTTCAAAGGGGCCGGTTTATGGCTACACCTTC. It yields the protein CASSKGPVYGYTF.

This chain joins TRBV15 and TRBJ2-6; no clear D gene. This CDR3 has 16 amino acids. V lost 0 bases, J lost 2 bases, and 8 bases lay in between. Germline CDR1 is LNHNV and CDR2 is YYDKDF (reference sequence). CDR3 DNA sequence: TGTGCCACCAGCAGAGATGTTGTTACTGGGGCCAACGTCCTGACTTTC. Translation gives CATSRDVVTGANVLTF. Variable domain in full (rest from reference TRBV15 and TRBJ2-6): DAMVIQNPRYQVTQFGKPVTLSCSQTLNHNVMYWYQQKSSQAPKLLFHYYDKDFNNEADTPDNFQSRRPNTSFCFLDIRSPGLGDTAMYLCATSRDVVTGANVLTFGAGSRLTVL.

The rearrangement joins TRBV7-9 to TRBJ1-1; D remains ambiguous. Trimming removed 5 bases from V and 2 bases from J, with 9 bases in between. This CDR3 contains 13 residues. Germline values: CDR1 SEHNR, CDR2 FQNEAQ (reference sequence). This CDR3 reads CASSQITNTEAFF. The CDR3 bases are TGTGCCAGCAGCCAAATTACAAACACTGAAGCTTTCTTT.

Concerning this clone itself: Other DNA sequences in this sample translate to the same CDR3. This chain joins TRBV5-1 and TRBJ2-3; D unresolved. The V end was cut by 1 base, the J end by 4 bases, with 7 bases between. CDR1 SGHRS and CDR2 YFSETQ come from the germline V gene. The CDR3 extends over 13 amino acids. The CDR3 region has the DNA TGCGCCAGCAGCTTGACCGGGTCAGATACGCAGTATTTT. Residues: CASSLTGSDTQYF.

This chain joins TRBV5-4 and TRBJ2-7, with D possibly TRBD2 on 6 matching bases. CDR1 is SGHNT, CDR2 YYREEE, per germline (reference sequence). The length of the CDR3 is 13 residues. V lost 5 bases and J 0 bases, leaving 9 bases between the germline ends. CDR3 DNA sequence: TGTGCCAGCAGGGACTATAACTCCTACGAGCAGTACTTC. Its translation: CASRDYNSYEQYF.

This clone was detected once. This chain uses TRBV30 with TRBJ2-7, with D possibly TRBD1 on 5 matching bases. The CDR3 has 11 amino acids. V shed 3 bases and J shed 3 bases, with 6 bases lying between them. CDR1 is GTSNPN, CDR2 SVGIG, per germline (reference sequence). The CDR3 sequence: CAWSDSYEQYF. CDR3 sequence (DNA): TGTGCCTGGAGCGACAGCTACGAGCAGTACTTC. Looking up the rest from reference TRBV30 and TRBJ2-7 gives the full variable domain: SQTIHQWPATLVQPVGSPLSLECTVEGTSNPNLYWYRQAAGRGLQLLFYSVGIGQISSEVPQNLSASRPQDRQFILSSKKLLLSDSGFYLCAWSDSYEQYFGPGTRLTVT.

This clone appeared a few times. This sequence joins TRBV19 and TRBJ2-1; 8 bases fit TRBD2. The V segment lost 5 bases and the J segment 7 bases; nucleotides outside the gene matches: 7. This CDR3 contains 14 residues. Germline loops: CDR1 LNHDA, CDR2 SQIVND (reference sequence). CDR3 loop: CASSAGTRGNEQFF. For the CDR3, the DNA is TGTGCCAGTAGTGCCGGGACTAGGGGGAATGAGCAGTTCTTC.

This clone appeared many times. The chain recombines TRBV28 with TRBJ2-1; 9 nucleotides line up with TRBD1. The CDR3 is made up of 15 amino acids. Unmatched junction bases numbered 9, after V lost 6 bases and J lost 6 bases. CDR1 and CDR2 from the germline V gene are MDHEN and SYDVKM. CDR3 in DNA: TGTGCCAGCAGGACAGCCGGGACAGGGAGCAATGAGCAGTTCTTC. The encoded protein is CASRTAGTGSNEQFF.

This clone appeared a few times. J is TRBJ1-1 and V is TRBV15, with D perhaps matching TRBD1 (5 bases). With 5 bases removed from V and 6 bases from J, the gap between germline ends came to 19 bases. The CDR3 contains 15 residues. Germline loops: CDR1 LNHNV, CDR2 YYDKDF (reference sequence). The CDR3, as DNA: TGTGCCACCAGCGGAGGACGAGGGACCTATCCTGAAGCTTTCTTT. Its protein is CATSGGRGTYPEAFF. Filled out from reference TRBV15 and TRBJ1-1, the complete variable domain reads DAMVIQNPRYQVTQFGKPVTLSCSQTLNHNVMYWYQQKSSQAPKLLFHYYDKDFNNEADTPDNFQSRRPNTSFCFLDIRSPGLGDTAMYLCATSGGRGTYPEAFFGQGTRLTVV.

This chain joins TRBV7-2 and TRBJ2-5; TRBD2 matches 9 bases. The junction had 9 bases not matched to a gene; V was cut back by 2 bases and J by 2 bases. Per germline, CDR1 SGHTA and CDR2 FQGNSA. CDR3 length equals 17 residues. This CDR3 reads CASSLQSGRSGQETQYF. The CDR3 DNA follows: TGTGCCAGCAGCTTACAGAGCGGGAGGAGTGGGCAAGAGACCCAGTACTTC.

The gene calls are TRBV21-1 and TRBJ2-2; the D call TRBD2 from the table was never checked on the DNA. TRBV21-1 is a recognized pseudogene. This CDR3 is built from 21 residues. DNA for the CDR3: TGTGCCAGCAGCAAAAGGCACACCTCCCCGGGGCTAGCGGGAGCCACCGGGGAGCTGTTTTTT. Its translation: CASSKRHTSPGLAGATGELFF.

With respect to this clone: The same CDR3 can be traced to other DNA sequences in this sample. The gene calls are TRBV29-1 and TRBJ2-7; 7 nucleotides agree with TRBD1. The CDR3 is 11 amino acids. Trimming removed 7 bases from V and 7 bases from J; junction bases left unmatched: 7. In germline, CDR1 is SQVTM, CDR2 ANQGSEA. CDR3 nucleotide sequence: TGCAGCGCCTCGACAGGGTATGAGCAGTACTTC. Amino acids: CSASTGYEQYF.

This clone was counted only a few times. This sequence joins TRBV11-3 and TRBJ2-7; no clear D gene. CDR1 and CDR2 from the germline V gene are SGHNT and YENEEA. Trimming took 1 base from V and 9 from J, leaving 13 bases between them. The CDR3 has 13 residues. CDR3 in DNA: TGTGCCAGCAGCTTAGGCGTAGGTACCAGGCAGTACTTC. It translates to CASSLGVGTRQYF.

This clone was detected many times. CDR3 DNA: TGTGCCAGCAGCCCGACCGGGACCCCAAGAGGCAATGAGCAGTTCTTC. Protein: CASSPTGTPRGNEQFF. The chain carries TRBV7-3 and TRBJ2-1; D may correspond to TRBD1 or TRBD2 (5 bases each). V dropped 5 bases and J dropped 6 bases, with 20 bases sitting between them. Germline CDR1 and CDR2: SGHTA and FQGTGA. The CDR3 runs 16 residues.

The V gene is TRBV9, the J gene TRBJ2-3; a possible D gene is TRBD2 (5 bases). Trimming shortened V by 2 bases and J by 5 bases, and 21 bases separated the two germline ends. Per the germline V gene, CDR1 is SGDLS and CDR2 is YYNGEE. The CDR3 sequence is 17 residues long. CDR3 amino acids: CASSVRTGVHFLDTQYF. CDR3 in DNA: TGTGCCAGCAGCGTTCGGACTGGCGTTCATTTCTTAGATACGCAGTATTTT.

There are a few counts of this clone. Just one base apart from a much larger clone, this may be a read error. V and J are TRBV18 and TRBJ1-2; 7 nucleotides match TRBD1. The CDR3 is made up of 14 amino acids. V was pared by 3 bases and J by 0 bases, with 1 base of the junction left unmatched. CDR1 is KGHSH, CDR2 LQKENI, per germline. The CDR3 loop is CASSPDRTNYGYTF. CDR3 DNA: TGTGCCAGCTCACCGGACAGGACTAACTATGGCTACACCTTC.